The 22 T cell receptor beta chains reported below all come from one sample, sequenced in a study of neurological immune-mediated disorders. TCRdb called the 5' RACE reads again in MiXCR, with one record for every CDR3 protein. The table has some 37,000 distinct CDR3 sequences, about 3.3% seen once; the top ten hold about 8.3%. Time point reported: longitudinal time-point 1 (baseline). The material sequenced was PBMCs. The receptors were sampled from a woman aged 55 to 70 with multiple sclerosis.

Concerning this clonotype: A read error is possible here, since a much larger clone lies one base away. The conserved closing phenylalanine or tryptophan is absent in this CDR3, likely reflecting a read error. Written as DNA, the CDR3 is TGTGCCAGCAGCCCAGAGGGGCTCTCTGGAAACACCATATATATT. Residues: CASSPEGLSGNTIYI. The rearrangement links TRBV7-8 to TRBJ1-3; D perhaps matches TRBD1 (5 bases). The germline CDR1 and CDR2 sequences are SGHVS and FQNEAQ. The CDR3 totals 15 residues. V was cut by 5 bases and J by 0 bases, with 11 bases left in between.

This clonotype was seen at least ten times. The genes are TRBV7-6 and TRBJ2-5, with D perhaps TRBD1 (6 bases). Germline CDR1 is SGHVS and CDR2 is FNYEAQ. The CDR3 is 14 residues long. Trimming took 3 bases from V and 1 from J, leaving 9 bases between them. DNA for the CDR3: TGTGCCAGCAGCTTGAGGGGGTTCCAAGAGACCCAGTACTTC. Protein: CASSLRGFQETQYF. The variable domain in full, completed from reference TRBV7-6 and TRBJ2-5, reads GAGVSQSPRYKVTKRGQDVALRCDPISGHVSLYWYRQALGQGPEFLTYFNYEAQQDKSGLPNDRFSAERPEGSISTLTIQRTEQRDSAMYRCASSLRGFQETQYFGPGTRLLVL.

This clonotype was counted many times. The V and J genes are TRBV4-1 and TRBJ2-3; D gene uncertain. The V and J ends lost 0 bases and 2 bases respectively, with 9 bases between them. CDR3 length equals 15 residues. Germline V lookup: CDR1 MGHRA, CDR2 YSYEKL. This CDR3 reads CASSQDEIPTDTQYF. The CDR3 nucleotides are TGCGCCAGCAGCCAAGATGAAATACCCACAGATACGCAGTATTTT.

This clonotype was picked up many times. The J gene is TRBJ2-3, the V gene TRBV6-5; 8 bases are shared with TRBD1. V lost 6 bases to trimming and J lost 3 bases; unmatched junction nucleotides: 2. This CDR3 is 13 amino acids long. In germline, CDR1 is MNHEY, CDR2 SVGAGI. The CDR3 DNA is TGTGCCAGCAGAACAGGGGGGACAGATACGCAGTATTTT. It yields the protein CASRTGGTDTQYF.

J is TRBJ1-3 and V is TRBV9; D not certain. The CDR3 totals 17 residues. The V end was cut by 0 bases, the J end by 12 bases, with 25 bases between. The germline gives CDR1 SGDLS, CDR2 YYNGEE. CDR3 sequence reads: CASSVGGTPYSGKNIYF. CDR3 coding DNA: TGTGCCAGCAGCGTAGGAGGAACCCCCTACTCTGGAAAAAACATATATTTT.

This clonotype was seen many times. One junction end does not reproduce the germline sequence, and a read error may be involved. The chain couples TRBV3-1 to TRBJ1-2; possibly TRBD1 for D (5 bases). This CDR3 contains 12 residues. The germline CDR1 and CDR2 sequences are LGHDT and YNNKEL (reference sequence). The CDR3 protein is CASSQGDWGYTF. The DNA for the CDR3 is TGTGCCAGCAGTCAAGGGGATTGGGGCTACACCTTC.

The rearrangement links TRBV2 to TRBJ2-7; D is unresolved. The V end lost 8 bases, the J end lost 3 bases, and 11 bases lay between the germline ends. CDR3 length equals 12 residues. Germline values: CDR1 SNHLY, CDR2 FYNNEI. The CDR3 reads CASRTDHYEQYF. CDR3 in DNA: TGTGCCAGCCGCACAGATCACTACGAGCAGTACTTC.

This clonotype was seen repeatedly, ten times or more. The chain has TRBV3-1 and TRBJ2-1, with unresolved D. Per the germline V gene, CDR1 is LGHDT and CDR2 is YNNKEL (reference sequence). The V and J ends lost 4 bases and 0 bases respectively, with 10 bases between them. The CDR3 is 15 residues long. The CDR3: CASSLIRSSYNEQFF. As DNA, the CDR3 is TGTGCCAGCAGCCTCATCAGGAGCTCCTACAATGAGCAGTTCTTC.

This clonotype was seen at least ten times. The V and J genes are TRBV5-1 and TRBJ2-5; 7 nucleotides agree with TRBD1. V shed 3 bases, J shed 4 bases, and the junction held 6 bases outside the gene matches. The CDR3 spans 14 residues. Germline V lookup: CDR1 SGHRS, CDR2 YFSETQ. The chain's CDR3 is CASSSGQIRETQYF. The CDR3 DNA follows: TGCGCCAGCAGCTCGGGACAGATTCGAGAGACCCAGTACTTC. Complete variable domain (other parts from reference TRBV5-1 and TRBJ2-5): KAGVTQTPRYLIKTRGQQVTLSCSPISGHRSVSWYQQTPGQGLQFLFEYFSETQRNKGNFPGRFSGRQFSNSRSEMNVSTLELGDSALYLCASSSGQIRETQYFGPGTRLLVL.

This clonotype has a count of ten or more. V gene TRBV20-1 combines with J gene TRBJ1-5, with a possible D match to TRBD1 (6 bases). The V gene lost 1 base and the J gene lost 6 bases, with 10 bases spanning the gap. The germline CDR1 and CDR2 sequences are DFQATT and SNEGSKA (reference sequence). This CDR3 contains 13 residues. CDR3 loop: CSARVGAGQPQHF. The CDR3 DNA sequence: TGCAGTGCTAGAGTGGGGGCAGGTCAGCCCCAGCATTTT.

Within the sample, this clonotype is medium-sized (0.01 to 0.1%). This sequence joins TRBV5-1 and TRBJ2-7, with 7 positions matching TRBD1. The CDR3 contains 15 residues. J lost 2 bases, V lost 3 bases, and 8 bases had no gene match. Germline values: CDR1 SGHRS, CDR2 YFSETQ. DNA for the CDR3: TGCGCCAGCAGCTCGACGGACAGGCCCGCCTACGAGCAGTACTTC. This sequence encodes CASSSTDRPAYEQYF.

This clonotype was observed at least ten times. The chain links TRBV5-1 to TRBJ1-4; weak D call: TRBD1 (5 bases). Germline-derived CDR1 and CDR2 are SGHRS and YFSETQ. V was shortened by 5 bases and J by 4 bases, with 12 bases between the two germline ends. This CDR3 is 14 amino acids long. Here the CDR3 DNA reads TGCGCCAGCAGAGGGGACTCCTATAATGAAAAACTGTTTTTT. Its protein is CASRGDSYNEKLFF.

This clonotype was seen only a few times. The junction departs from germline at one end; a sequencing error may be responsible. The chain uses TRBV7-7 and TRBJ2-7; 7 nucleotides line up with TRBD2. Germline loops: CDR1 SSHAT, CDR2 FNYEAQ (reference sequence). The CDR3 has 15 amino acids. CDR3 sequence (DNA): TGTGCTAGCAGCTTAGAGGGAGGGGCCTCCTACGAGCAGTACTTC. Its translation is CASSLEGGASYEQYF.

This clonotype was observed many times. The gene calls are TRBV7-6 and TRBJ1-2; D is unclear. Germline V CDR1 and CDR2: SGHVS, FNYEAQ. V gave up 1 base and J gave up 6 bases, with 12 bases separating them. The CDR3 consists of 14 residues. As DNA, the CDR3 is TGTGCCAGCAGCTTAGAACGGATCGAACATGGCTACACCTTC. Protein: CASSLERIEHGYTF.

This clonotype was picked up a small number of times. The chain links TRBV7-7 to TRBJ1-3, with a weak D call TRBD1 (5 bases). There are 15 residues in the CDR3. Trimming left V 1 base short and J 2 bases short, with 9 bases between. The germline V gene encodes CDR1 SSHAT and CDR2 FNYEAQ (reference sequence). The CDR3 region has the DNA TGTGCCAGCAGCTTAGGCACCAGGGCTGGAAACACCATATATTTT. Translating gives CASSLGTRAGNTIYF.

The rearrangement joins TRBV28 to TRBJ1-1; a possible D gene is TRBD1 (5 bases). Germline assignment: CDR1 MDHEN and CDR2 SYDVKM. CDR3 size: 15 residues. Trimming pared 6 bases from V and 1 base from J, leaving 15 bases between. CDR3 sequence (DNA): TGTGCCAGCAGGATACCACGGGGGAAGAACACTGAAGCTTTCTTT. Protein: CASRIPRGKNTEAFF.

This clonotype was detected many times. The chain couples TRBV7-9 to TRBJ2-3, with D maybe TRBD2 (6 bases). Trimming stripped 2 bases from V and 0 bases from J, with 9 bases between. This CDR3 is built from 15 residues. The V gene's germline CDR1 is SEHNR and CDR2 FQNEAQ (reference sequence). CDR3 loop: CASSLRELSTDTQYF. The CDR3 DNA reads TGTGCCAGCAGCTTACGGGAGCTAAGCACAGATACGCAGTATTTT.

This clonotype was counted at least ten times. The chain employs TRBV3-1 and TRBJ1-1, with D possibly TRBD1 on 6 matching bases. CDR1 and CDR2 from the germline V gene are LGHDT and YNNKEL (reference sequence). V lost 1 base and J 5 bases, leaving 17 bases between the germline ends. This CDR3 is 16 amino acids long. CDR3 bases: TGTGCCAGCAGCCAAGCGCAGGGGAGGACAAGAACTGAAGCTTTCTTT. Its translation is CASSQAQGRTRTEAFF.

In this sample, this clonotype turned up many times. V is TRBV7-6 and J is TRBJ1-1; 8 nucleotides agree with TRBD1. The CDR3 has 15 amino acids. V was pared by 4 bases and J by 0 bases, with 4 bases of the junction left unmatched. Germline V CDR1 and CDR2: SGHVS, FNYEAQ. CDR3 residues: CASSSGQGMNTEAFF. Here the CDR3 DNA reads TGTGCCAGCAGCTCTGGACAGGGAATGAACACTGAAGCTTTCTTT.

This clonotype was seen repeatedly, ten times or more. CDR3 residues: CASSLVFGQGQYF. CDR3 nucleotides: TGTGCCAGCAGCTTAGTGTTCGGTCAGGGGCAGTACTTC. The genes are TRBV7-2 and TRBJ2-7, with D possibly TRBD1 on 5 matching bases. CDR3 length: 13 residues. Trimming shortened V by 1 base and J by 9 bases, and 13 bases separated the two germline ends. In germline, CDR1 is SGHTA, CDR2 FQGNSA.

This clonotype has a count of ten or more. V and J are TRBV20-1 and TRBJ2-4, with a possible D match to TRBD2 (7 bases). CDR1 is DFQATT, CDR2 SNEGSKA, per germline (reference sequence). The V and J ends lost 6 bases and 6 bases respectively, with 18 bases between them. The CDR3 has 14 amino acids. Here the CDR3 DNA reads TGCAGTGCGGAGGGGGGGCAGGCGATAAACATTCAGTACTTC. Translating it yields CSAEGGQAINIQYF.

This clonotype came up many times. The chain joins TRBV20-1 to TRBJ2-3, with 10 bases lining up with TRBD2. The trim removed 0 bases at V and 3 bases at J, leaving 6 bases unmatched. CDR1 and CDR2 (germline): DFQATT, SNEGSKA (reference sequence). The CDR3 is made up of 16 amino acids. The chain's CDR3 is CSARDLGLAVTDTQYF. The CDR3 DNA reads TGCAGTGCTAGAGATCTCGGACTAGCGGTGACAGATACGCAGTATTTT.